Listed below are T cell receptor beta chains from one sample, sequenced in a study of CD4+ T cells in melanoma. TCRdb's copy holds only in-frame clones and misses some; the assay was immunoSEQ multiplex PCR. The sample has roughly 50,000 clones, 89% seen once. Sequenced: peripheral blood. These receptors came from a human donor with melanoma. CDR3s include the opening cysteine and the closing phenylalanine or tryptophan. A D gene is named only where the DNA matches it firmly. Clone size is shown for a subset of rows, as once, few, many or a class of expanded clone.

clone_size	j_call	v_call	d_call	cdr3_nt	cdr3_aa
NA	TRBJ1-1	TRBV28	NA	TGTGCCAGCAGTTTGGCAGGCCACACTGAAGCTTTCTTT	CASSLAGHTEAFF
NA	TRBJ1-3	TRBV2	NA	TGTGCCAGCAGTGAACTTCTCCAGGGACCTGGAGACACCATATATTTT	CASSELLQGPGDTIYF
NA	TRBJ2-3	TRBV7-6	TRBD1	TGTGCCAGCAGCTTGGACAGGGCGGAGGATACGCAGTATTTT	CASSLDRAEDTQYF
once	TRBJ2-5	TRBV7-3	NA	TGTGCCAGCAGCGTATCGGGGAGAGAGACCCAGTACTTC	CASSVSGRETQYF
NA	TRBJ2-1	TRBV4-3	TRBD2	TGCGCCAGCAGCCAGCCGGGACTAGCGGGGGGGGTATCCTACAATGAGCAGTTCTTC	CASSQPGLAGGVSYNEQFF
NA	TRBJ2-7	TRBV9	TRBD1	TGTGCCAGCAGCGTAGCCCCGGGACAGTACAGCGAGCAGTACTTC	CASSVAPGQYSEQYF
few	TRBJ2-3	TRBV2	NA	TGTGCCAGCACCTTTGAGGGAGGTAGCACAGATACGCAGTATTTT	CASTFEGGSTDTQYF
NA	TRBJ1-2	TRBV28	TRBD1	TGTGCCAGCACCCTGACAGGGGGCTATGGCTACACCTTC	CASTLTGGYGYTF
NA	TRBJ2-1	TRBV5-6	TRBD2	TGTGCCAGCAGCTTGGTAGGTGGCGGGGGGAATGAGCAGTTCTTC	CASSLVGGGGNEQFF
NA	TRBJ1-1	TRBV6-1	NA	TGTGCCAGCAGTGAAGTAAGGGGGGGCACTGAAGCTTTCTTT	CASSEVRGGTEAFF
NA	TRBJ2-7	TRBV25-1	NA	TGTGCCAGCAGTGAATTGAGAGAGACCCTAGGCGAGCAGTACTTC	CASSELRETLGEQYF
once	TRBJ1-4	TRBV5-8	NA	TGTGCCAGCAGCTGGGACGGACCAACTAATGAAAAACTGTTTTTT	CASSWDGPTNEKLFF
NA	TRBJ1-4	TRBV2	TRBD1	TGTGCCAGCAGTGAGCAGGGGGTAGGCGAAAAACTGTTTTTT	CASSEQGVGEKLFF
NA	TRBJ2-7	TRBV28	TRBD1	TGTGCCAGCAGTGCTCCCCGGGACAGGGTCTACGAGCAGTACTTC	CASSAPRDRVYEQYF
NA	TRBJ2-7	TRBV6-5	TRBD2	TGTGCCAGCAGTTCCCCGACTAGCGGGGGGGAAGACGAGCAGTACTTC	CASSSPTSGGEDEQYF
NA	TRBJ2-7	TRBV4-3	NA	TGCGCCAGCAGCCAAGACACGTCCTACGAGCAGTACTTC	CASSQDTSYEQYF
NA	TRBJ2-1	TRBV30	TRBD2	TGTGCCTGGAGCCCGCGGGAGGGGGGGGTCAATGAGCAGTTCTTC	CAWSPREGGVNEQFF
NA	TRBJ1-5	TRBV6-1	NA	TGTGCCAGCAGTGCGACCCCCGGGACTCAGCCCCAGCATTTT	CASSATPGTQPQHF
NA	TRBJ2-1	TRBV19	NA	TGTGCCAGTAGTCAAGAGGGGAGCTCCTACAATGAGCAGTTCTTC	CASSQEGSSYNEQFF
NA	TRBJ2-2	TRBV7-9	TRBD1	TGTGCCAGCAGCCTAAAGGGACAGCTCCCCTCCGGGGAGCTGTTTTTT	CASSLKGQLPSGELFF
NA	TRBJ2-5	TRBV5-1	NA	TGCGCCAGCAGCTTCCAAGAGACCCAGTACTTC	CASSFQETQYF
NA	TRBJ2-1	TRBV30	NA	TGTGCCTGGAGTGTAAATTCCGGTCAAGAGCAGTTCTTC	CAWSVNSGQEQFF
NA	TRBJ2-1	TRBV7-3	TRBD1	TGTGCCAGCAGCTTAAGGGGACAGGGGTCAGGTGAGCAGTTCTTC	CASSLRGQGSGEQFF
few	TRBJ2-1	TRBV7-8	NA	TGTGCCAGTTCCCCGGGACGTTACAATGAGCAGTTCTTC	CASSPGRYNEQFF
NA	TRBJ1-3	TRBV6-1	NA	TGTGCCAGCAGTGCCCAAGGAGGAGGAAACACCATATATTTT	CASSAQGGGNTIYF
NA	TRBJ2-1	TRBV30	TRBD2	TGTGCCTGGAGTGTAGTTGGGACACCGGGGGGGAATGAGCAGTTCTTC	CAWSVVGTPGGNEQFF
NA	TRBJ2-7	TRBV7-9	NA	TGTGCCAGCAGCTTAGGGACGGACCCTAAGCAGTACTTC	CASSLGTDPKQYF
NA	TRBJ1-2	TRBV6-5	TRBD1	TGTGCCAGCGGACGAGACAGGGGCCTGACCTATGGCTACACCTTC	CASGRDRGLTYGYTF
NA	TRBJ2-3	TRBV27	TRBD1	TGTGCCAGCAGTACCCAGGACAGGGCCGGCACAGATACGCAGTATTTT	CASSTQDRAGTDTQYF
NA	TRBJ2-7	TRBV27	NA	TGTGCCAGCAGTTTATTCGCTTCCTACGAGCAGTACTTC	CASSLFASYEQYF
NA	TRBJ2-3	TRBV6-4	NA	TGTGCCAGCAGTGAAATTGAGGGGGCAGATACGCAGTATTTT	CASSEIEGADTQYF
NA	TRBJ2-1	TRBV5-1	TRBD2	TGCGCCAGCAGCCCAACAGCGGGGGGCCCCAATGAGCAGTTCTTC	CASSPTAGGPNEQFF
NA	TRBJ1-4	TRBV5-4	NA	TGTGCCAGCAGCCCTCGTACAGGGAGTGAAAAACTGTTTTTT	CASSPRTGSEKLFF
NA	TRBJ2-5	TRBV7-9	NA	TGTGCCAGCAGCGGCTATCAAGAGACCCAGTACTTC	CASSGYQETQYF
once	TRBJ1-2	TRBV19	TRBD1	TGTGCCAGTAGTATGGGACAGAATAACTATGGCTACACCTTC	CASSMGQNNYGYTF
NA	TRBJ1-1	TRBV2	TRBD1	TGTGCCAGCAGGGCAAGACAGGGCCACACTGAAGCTTTCTTT	CASRARQGHTEAFF
NA	TRBJ2-7	TRBV30	NA	TGTGCCTGGAGTTTACGGGCTCTCTCCTACGAGCAGTACTTC	CAWSLRALSYEQYF
NA	TRBJ2-3	TRBV5-1	TRBD2	TGCGCCAGCCGGGCTAGCGGGGGACCAGATACGCAGTATTTT	CASRASGGPDTQYF
few	TRBJ1-5	TRBV7-2	NA	TGTGCCAGCAGCTTAGTGACGGGTGTGCCCCAGCATTTT	CASSLVTGVPQHF
NA	TRBJ1-4	TRBV25-1	NA	TGTGCCAGCAGTGGCAGGGGCGGTGGTGAAAAACTGTTTTTT	CASSGRGGGEKLFF
NA	TRBJ1-2	TRBV7-3	NA	TGTGCCAGCAGCGGGGGGAGGCAGGTGCCCTATGGCTACACCTTC	CASSGGRQVPYGYTF
NA	TRBJ1-1	TRBV7-2	TRBD1	TGTGCCAGCAGTCGGACAGGGGCGGGTCTGGACACTGAAGCTTTCTTT	CASSRTGAGLDTEAFF
NA	TRBJ1-2	TRBV4-1	NA	TGCGCCAGCAGCCGGTCCGGGACGGAAAGTGGAGGCTACACCTTC	CASSRSGTESGGYTF
NA	TRBJ1-2	TRBV5-1	NA	TGCGCCAGCAGCAGAAACAGGGATAAGGCGTATGGCTACACCTTC	CASSRNRDKAYGYTF
NA	TRBJ2-3	TRBV6-5	NA	TGTGCCAGCAGTATGATACTTGGAGGAGATACGCAGTATTTT	CASSMILGGDTQYF
NA	TRBJ2-7	TRBV28	NA	TGTGCCAGCAGTTTCCCGTCCACCGGGTACGAGCAGTACTTC	CASSFPSTGYEQYF
NA	TRBJ1-1	TRBV19	NA	TGTGCCAGTAGTGATCCCCGTGCCCATGGGAACACTGAAGCTTTCTTT	CASSDPRAHGNTEAFF
NA	TRBJ1-5	TRBV2	NA	TGTGCCAGCAGTCCTGCCGGGGGCGGCCAGCCCCAGCATTTT	CASSPAGGGQPQHF
NA	TRBJ1-2	TRBV2	NA	TGTGCCAGCAGTGGGGACGGAAACTATGGCTACACCTTC	CASSGDGNYGYTF
few	TRBJ2-7	TRBV5-1	NA	TGCGCCAGCAGCCCCGACGGGACCGGGGGCGAGCAGTACTTC	CASSPDGTGGEQYF
NA	TRBJ1-5	TRBV18	NA	TGTGCCAGCTCACCCGAGTCGTATCAGCCCCAGCATTTT	CASSPESYQPQHF
NA	TRBJ2-7	TRBV5-4	NA	TGTGCCAGCAGCGAGGACAGTTTTCCCTACGAGCAGTACTTC	CASSEDSFPYEQYF
once	TRBJ1-4	TRBV4-1	NA	TGCGCCAGCAGCCAAGTCGGGTTGGGGATTGAAAAACTGTTTTTT	CASSQVGLGIEKLFF